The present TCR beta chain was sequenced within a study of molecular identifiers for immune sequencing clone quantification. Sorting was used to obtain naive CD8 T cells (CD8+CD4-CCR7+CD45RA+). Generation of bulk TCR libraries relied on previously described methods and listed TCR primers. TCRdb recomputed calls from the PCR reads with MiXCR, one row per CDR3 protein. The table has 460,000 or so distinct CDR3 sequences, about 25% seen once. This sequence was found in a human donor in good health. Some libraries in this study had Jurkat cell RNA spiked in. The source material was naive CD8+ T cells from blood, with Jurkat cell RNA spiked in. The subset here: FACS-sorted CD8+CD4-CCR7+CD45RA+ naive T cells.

The CDR3 here is CATSASSSYNEQFF. The CDR3, as DNA: TGTGCCACCAGTGCCTCGAGCTCCTACAATGAGCAGTTCTTC. The chain links TRBV24-1 to TRBJ2-1, with no clear D. Germline V gives CDR1 KGHDR, CDR2 SFDVKD. The CDR3 has 14 residues. V was pared by 5 bases and J by 0 bases, with 7 bases between.